These 31 T cell receptor beta chains came from one sample sequenced in a study of T-cell reconstitution after alpha-beta-depleted transplantation in children. Study-level findings and limits: A year had passed since transplant, and T-cell counts and diversity by then came mostly from newly produced T cells.

Their antigens are not known. Unique molecular identifiers were incorporated during preparation of the TCRbeta library. TCRdb reanalysed the PCR reads using MiXCR and keeps one entry per CDR3 protein. Of a few hundred thousand distinct CDR3 sequences listed, roughly 8.2% are singletons. The sample here was peripheral blood, taken 360 days after TCRalphabeta/CD19-depleted stem cell transplant. These receptors came from a female patient aged 2-9 years who had a stem cell transplant for Fanconi anemia, so the T cells may come from the graft donor.

The chain employs TRBV3-1 and TRBJ1-1; D perhaps matches TRBD1 (6 bases). V lost 3 bases and J lost 3, with 11 bases in between. Germline CDR1 reads LGHDT; CDR2 reads YNNKEL (reference sequence). The CDR3 consists of 14 residues. The CDR3 reads CASSHLQGDTEAFF. Here the CDR3 DNA reads TGTGCCAGCAGCCACCTACAGGGAGACACTGAAGCTTTCTTT.

This clonotype was observed at least ten times. V is TRBV30 and J is TRBJ2-5; D uncertain. The CDR3 sequence is 13 residues long. V lost 1 base, J lost 2 bases, and 8 bases lay in between. The germline V gene encodes CDR1 GTSNPN and CDR2 SVGIG (reference sequence). The CDR3 loop is CAWSGALQETQYF. CDR3 nucleotides: TGTGCCTGGAGTGGGGCATTACAAGAGACCCAGTACTTC.

Many counts were recorded for this clonotype. CDR3: CASSSAGANTEAFF. DNA for the CDR3: TGTGCCAGCAGCTCCGCCGGGGCGAACACTGAAGCTTTCTTT. This chain links TRBV7-3 with TRBJ1-1, with a possible D match to TRBD1 (5 bases). CDR3 size: 14 residues. Trimming removed 4 bases at V and 1 base at J, with 10 bases between. Germline lookup yields CDR1 SGHTA and CDR2 FQGTGA.

This clonotype came up many times. The genes are TRBV20-1 and TRBJ2-3; D gene ambiguous. The V end lost 1 base, the J end lost 7 bases, and 6 bases lay between the germline ends. The length of the CDR3 is 11 residues. CDR1 DFQATT and CDR2 SNEGSKA come from the germline V gene (reference sequence). The DNA for the CDR3 is TGCAGTGCTAGAGTGAGGAATACGCAGTATTTT. Amino acid sequence: CSARVRNTQYF.

Points on this clonotype: Because the CDR3 is missing its conserved closing phenylalanine or tryptophan, this is likely a read error. The gene calls are TRBV15 and TRBJ1-5; unclear D gene. The CDR3 is 18 amino acids. Germline V gene sequence: CDR1 LNHNV, CDR2 YYDKDF (reference sequence). Trimming cost V 0 bases and J 0 bases, with 15 bases left between them. CDR3 amino acids: CATSRDRGSGSSNQPQHS. The CDR3 nucleotides read TGTGCCACCAGCAGAGATCGGGGTTCGGGATCTAGCAATCAGCCCCAGCATTCT.

This clonotype has at least ten counts. This chain joins TRBV5-1 and TRBJ2-3; TRBD1 matches 10 bases. This CDR3 is built from 17 residues. The germline CDR1 and CDR2 sequences are SGHRS and YFSETQ. The V and J ends lost 4 bases and 2 bases, in that order; junction bases with no gene match: 10. The CDR3 sequence: CASSAPAGTGVTDTQYF. The CDR3 DNA reads as TGCGCCAGCAGCGCTCCCGCCGGGACAGGGGTCACAGATACGCAGTATTTT.

This clonotype appeared many times. This chain links TRBV10-3 with TRBJ2-7; 7 bases map to TRBD2. This CDR3 is 13 amino acids long. Germline V gives CDR1 ENHRY, CDR2 SYGVKD. J lost 6 bases, V lost 3 bases, and 5 bases had no gene match. The CDR3, as DNA: TGTGCCATCAGTGATGGGGGGGTAGGCGAGCAGTACTTC. Residues: CAISDGGVGEQYF.

The sample holds many counts of this clonotype. The chain uses TRBV5-6 and TRBJ1-1, with D perhaps matching TRBD1 (5 bases). Germline V gene lookup returns CDR1 SGHDT and CDR2 YYEEEE. This CDR3 has 12 residues. V was clipped by 4 bases and J by 6 bases, with 10 bases between them. The DNA of the CDR3 is TGTGCCAGCAGCCCCAGGGAAGCTGAAGCTTTCTTT. Translation: CASSPREAEAFF.

This clonotype turned up a few times. The genes are TRBV28 and TRBJ2-5, with D unclear. This CDR3 comprises 15 residues. V dropped 3 bases and J dropped 2 bases, with 13 bases sitting between them. Looked up from germline, CDR1 is MDHEN and CDR2 is SYDVKM. CDR3 DNA: TGTGCCAGCAGTTTTGTGGGGATGACACAAGAGACCCAGTACTTC. Translation gives CASSFVGMTQETQYF.

This chain joins TRBV20-1 and TRBJ1-1; D not resolved. This CDR3 has 13 amino acids. CDR1 and CDR2 from the germline V gene are DFQATT and SNEGSKA (reference sequence). The germline V and J ends were trimmed by 6 bases and 3 bases, with 14 bases remaining between them. CDR3: CSATGRPHTEAFF. CDR3 nucleotide sequence: TGCAGTGCCACGGGCAGGCCGCACACTGAAGCTTTCTTT.

This clonotype was observed at least ten times. The chain carries TRBV7-8 and TRBJ2-1; D uncertain. Trimming left V 2 bases short and J 0 bases short, with 8 bases between. This CDR3 region has 15 residues. The germline V gene has CDR1 SGHVS and CDR2 FQNEAQ. In nucleotides, the CDR3 is TGTGCCAGCAGCTTAAGTGTTAGCTCCTACAATGAGCAGTTCTTC. It is translated as CASSLSVSSYNEQFF. The full variable domain, completed using reference TRBV7-8 and TRBJ2-1, is GAGVSQSPRYKVAKRGQDVALRCDPISGHVSLFWYQQALGQGPEFLTYFQNEAQLDKSGLPSDRFFAERPEGSVSTLKIQRTQQEDSAVYLCASSLSVSSYNEQFFGPGTRLTVL.

This clonotype was seen many times. The chain links TRBV20-1 to TRBJ1-4; D remains unclear. The CDR3 is made up of 13 amino acids. Trimming removed 5 bases from V and 4 bases from J, with 11 bases in between. Germline V lookup: CDR1 DFQATT, CDR2 SNEGSKA (reference sequence). The CDR3 sequence is CSASIAINEKLFF. For the CDR3, the DNA is TGCAGTGCTTCGATTGCTATTAATGAAAAACTGTTTTTT.

With respect to this clonotype: A clone one base away is much larger, so this may be a read error. Without the conserved terminal phenylalanine or tryptophan, this CDR3 likely stems from a read error. The chain joins TRBV6-5 to TRBJ2-1; no clear D gene. The germline V gene has CDR1 MNHEY and CDR2 SVGAGI. CDR3 length: 13 residues. Trimming took off 2 bases at V and 8 bases at J, with 10 bases between the two ends. The CDR3 coding sequence is TGTGCCAGCAGTTACAGGGTCGGCGATGAGCAGTTCTCC. Translation: CASSYRVGDEQFS.

This clonotype has at least ten counts. This rearrangement joins TRBV7-8 to TRBJ2-7, with 7 bases aligning to TRBD1. Germline V gene lookup returns CDR1 SGHVS and CDR2 FQNEAQ. The CDR3 is made up of 15 amino acids. J gave up 0 bases and V 2 bases, and 4 bases lay outside the gene matches. CDR3 nucleotides: TGTGCCAGCAGCTTACGAGGGGGCAGCTCCTACGAGCAGTACGTC. Translation gives CASSLRGGSSYEQYV.

Ten or more counts support this clonotype. The chain couples TRBV25-1 to TRBJ2-5; tentative D call: TRBD2 (5 bases). The V end was cut by 1 base, the J end by 5 bases, with 11 bases between. The germline V gene encodes CDR1 MGHDK and CDR2 SYGVNS. The CDR3 contains 14 residues. The CDR3 region has the DNA TGTGCCAGCAGTGAATTGGGGAGAGGGGAGACCCAGTACTTC. It yields the protein CASSELGRGETQYF.

There are a few counts of this clonotype. The chain carries TRBV6-1 and TRBJ2-5, with 12 bases lining up with TRBD2. V trimming: 4 bases; J trimming: 5 bases; junction bases outside the gene matches: 8. Per the germline V gene, CDR1 is MNHNS and CDR2 is SASEGT. This CDR3 region has 16 residues. The CDR3 nucleotides read TGTGCCAGCAGTGGTCGACTAGCGGGAGTGTACGAGACCCAGTACTTC. Its translation: CASSGRLAGVYETQYF.

This clonotype was recorded many times. The chain carries TRBV5-1 and TRBJ1-1; a weak D match, TRBD1 (5 bases). Trimming left V 2 bases short and J 1 base short, with 12 bases between. CDR3 size: 15 residues. From germline, CDR1 is SGHRS and CDR2 YFSETQ. CDR3 in amino acids: CASSLPDSPNTEAFF. DNA of the CDR3: TGCGCCAGCAGCTTACCTGACAGTCCGAACACTGAAGCTTTCTTT.

This chain uses TRBV11-1 with TRBJ2-1; D not certain. Germline CDR1 SGHAT, CDR2 FQDESV (reference sequence). V gave up 2 bases and J gave up 10 bases, with 18 bases separating them. The CDR3 sequence is 15 residues long. The CDR3 DNA is TGTGCCAGCAGCTTACGTTCTACCCGGGCATTGGAGCAGTTCTTC. Amino acid sequence: CASSLRSTRALEQFF. The full variable domain, its missing parts supplied by reference TRBV11-1 and TRBJ2-1, is EAEVAQSPRYKITEKSQAVAFWCDPISGHATLYWYRQILGQGPELLVQFQDESVVDDSQLPKDRFSAERLKGVDSTLKIQPAELGDSAMYLCASSLRSTRALEQFFGPGTRLTVL.

This clonotype was found many times. This chain connects TRBV15 to TRBJ1-1; D remains unclear. Germline V gene sequence: CDR1 LNHNV, CDR2 YYDKDF (reference sequence). V lost 3 bases to trimming and J lost 0 bases, with 11 bases between them. The length of the CDR3 is 15 residues. The CDR3 region is CATSRSPLMNTEAFF. CDR3 sequence (DNA): TGTGCCACCAGCAGGAGTCCGCTCATGAACACTGAAGCTTTCTTT.

A few counts support this clonotype. The rearrangement joins TRBV2 to TRBJ2-3; the D is unclear. Per the germline V gene, CDR1 is SNHLY and CDR2 is FYNNEI. The CDR3 has 14 amino acids. V was pared by 2 bases and J by 6 bases, with 12 bases between. CDR3: CASSEPQIDDTQYF. In nucleotides, the CDR3 is TGTGCCAGCAGTGAACCCCAGATCGACGATACGCAGTATTTT.

About this clonotype itself: A much larger clone differs from this one at a single base, so this may be a read error. The chain combines TRBV9 with TRBJ2-7, with D unresolved. The CDR3 length is 13 residues. CDR1 SGDLS and CDR2 YYNGEE come from the germline V gene. CDR3 sequence reads: CASSVGLSYEQHF. CDR3 DNA: TGTGCCAGCAGCGTAGGACTTTCTTACGAGCAGCACTTC.

This clonotype has more than one count but fewer than ten. The chain has TRBV18 and TRBJ2-3; no clear D. This CDR3 has 16 amino acids. The ends were cut back, 6 bases at V and 1 base at J, with 17 bases in the middle. Per the germline V gene, CDR1 is KGHSH and CDR2 is LQKENI. In DNA, the CDR3 is TGTGCCAGCTCCGCCAGAGTCGGGTCTGGCACAGATACGCAGTATTTT. Amino acids: CASSARVGSGTDTQYF.

Only a few counts were recorded for this clonotype. One junction end disagrees with the germline gene, perhaps due to a read error. The chain joins TRBV3-1 to TRBJ2-5, with a possible D match to TRBD1 (5 bases). The CDR3 sequence is 14 residues long. CDR1 LGHDT and CDR2 YNNKEL come from the germline V gene (reference sequence). The CDR3 here is CASSQDRWGSLVDF. As DNA, the CDR3 is TGTGCCAGCAGCCAAGATAGGTGGGGCAGCCTGGTGGACTTC.

This clonotype came up many times. The V call is TRBV10-3, the J call TRBJ2-2; 9 bases are shared with TRBD1. The ends lost 4 bases at V and 6 bases at J; junction bases unmatched: 9. The CDR3 contains 16 residues. Germline CDR1 ENHRY, CDR2 SYGVKD. CDR3 protein: CAISVTGTGIAGELFF. The CDR3 DNA reads TGTGCCATCAGTGTAACCGGGACAGGGATAGCCGGGGAGCTGTTTTTT.

This clonotype was seen ten or more times. The CDR3 region has the DNA TGTGCCAGCAGCCAAGGGGTACCTGCGTCGTTGAGCAATGAGCAGTTCTTC. This encodes CASSQGVPASLSNEQFF. This chain uses TRBV3-1 with TRBJ2-1, with no clear D. This CDR3 region has 17 residues. The germline V gene encodes CDR1 LGHDT and CDR2 YNNKEL (reference sequence). The V end lost 1 base, the J end lost 6 bases, and 19 bases lay between the germline ends.

The table lists this clonotype with many counts. The rearrangement uses TRBV11-2 and TRBJ2-3; TRBD1 might be the D (6 bases). This CDR3 has 16 residues. Trimming pared 3 bases from V and 5 bases from J, leaving 18 bases between. Per the germline V gene, CDR1 is SGHAT and CDR2 is FQNNGV. In DNA form, the CDR3 reads TGTGCCAGCAGCTTGGGGGCGTCCTACGAAGGAGATACGCAGTATTTT. Its protein product is CASSLGASYEGDTQYF.

This clonotype was recorded many times. This rearrangement joins TRBV28 to TRBJ1-3, with unresolved D. Trimming removed 5 bases at V and 0 bases at J, with 14 bases between. The CDR3 sequence is 16 residues long. The germline gives CDR1 MDHEN, CDR2 SYDVKM. The CDR3 loop is CASSPPPSRSGNTIYF. The CDR3 DNA sequence: TGTGCCAGCAGTCCCCCCCCGTCCCGCTCTGGAAACACCATATATTTT.

This clonotype has only a few counts. The germline gene is not matched at one end of the junction; a read error may be the cause. J is TRBJ2-2 and V is TRBV7-7; a weak D match, TRBD2 (6 bases). Germline V lookup: CDR1 SSHAT, CDR2 FNYEAQ (reference sequence). The CDR3 spans 14 residues. In DNA, the CDR3 is TGTGCTAGCAGGATCGGGGACTACACCGGGGAGCTGTTTTTT. It yields the protein CASRIGDYTGELFF.

In its sample, this clonotype was seen many times. This rearrangement joins TRBV14 to TRBJ2-7; 7 nucleotides align to TRBD1. This CDR3 region has 13 residues. Per germline, CDR1 SGHDN and CDR2 FVKESK. J lost 4 bases, V lost 3 bases, and 3 bases had no gene match. CDR3 sequence reads: CASSQLQGYEQYF. DNA of the CDR3: TGTGCCAGCAGCCAGCTACAGGGGTACGAGCAGTACTTC.

This clonotype was seen ten or more times. CDR3 DNA: TGTGCCAGCAGTAAGACAGAGAGAAACACTGAAGCTTTCTTT. Encoded protein: CASSKTERNTEAFF. This chain connects TRBV6-1 to TRBJ1-1; D is perhaps TRBD1 (5 bases). Germline V gene sequence: CDR1 MNHNS, CDR2 SASEGT. V lost 5 bases to trimming and J lost 2 bases, with 12 bases between them. The CDR3 extends over 14 amino acids.

This clonotype was counted ten times or more. The rearrangement uses TRBV4-1 and TRBJ2-2; 10 bases match TRBD1. After removal of 0 bases from V and 4 bases from J, the junction contained 2 bases not matched to a gene. This CDR3 contains 16 residues. In germline, CDR1 is MGHRA, CDR2 YSYEKL. The CDR3 region is CASSQDGDRGTGELFF. The CDR3 coding sequence is TGCGCCAGCAGCCAAGATGGGGACAGGGGCACCGGGGAGCTGTTTTTT.